The subject of this entry is one T cell receptor beta chain. This clone showed up just once. Which antigen it targets is not known. Nothing much larger sits one base from this clone, and base qualities are not available. This CDR3 is also generated by other DNA sequences in the sample. The data derive from a study of shared clonotypes between healthy human individuals (dated by TCRdb to 2020 to 2022). With respect to the entire study: A couple of women and a few men aged 18 to 49 years were included in the cohort. Per donor, three plates each were used for CD4 naive and CD4 memory, two for CD8 naive, and one for CD8 memory. To estimate repertoire size and how much clonotypes are shared between individuals, the study performed deep sequencing of blood TCR repertoires from roughly five healthy adults. Different laboratories and diverse techniques were used to prepare libraries and sequence TCR repertoires, to increase sequencing depth and limit assay-specific biases. Between about 0.8 and 8.9 billion PBMCs per donor were obtained by leukapheresis.

Including the terminal cysteine and phenylalanine, the CDR3 comprises 13 residues. Kept here is only the CDR3 DNA, which spans 39 bases and is read in frame from base 1. V loses 0 bases, J loses 3 bases, and the germline ends lie 7 bases apart. CDR1 and CDR2, looked up from the germline V gene, are SGHRS and YFSETQ. Healthy HIV-negative adults with no recently reported acute infections or vaccinations were included as donors. Every donor was a Caucasian adult residing in Nashville, Tennessee, USA. CD4+ T cells were enriched by magnetic negative selection, after which naive cells were positively selected on CD45RA and the negative fraction was taken as the memory subset. Blood was collected by leukapheresis, and PBMCs were isolated by Ficoll-Histopaque density gradient centrifugation and then cryopreserved in liquid nitrogen vapor phase. Analytical flow cytometry was used to check the purity and quantity of every magnetically sorted T cell population. Genomic DNA was isolated from every sorted fraction and measured by UV absorbance on a Nanodrop 2000c.

The research as a whole found: Because the study included only a small number of donors, the genetic and exposure-history diversity represented was limited. Only blood was sampled, and tissue TCR repertoires likely differ from those in blood. Pairwise subsampling indicated that sequencing depth was expected to affect the degree of clonotype sharing among donors. Sharing across several donors was observed for 4.5% to 6.5% of naive CD4, around 3.5% of naive CD8, 2% to 2.5% of memory CD4, and roughly 0.4% of memory CD8 clonotypes. Naive subsets generally had larger estimated clonotype richness than memory subsets. Incomplete sequencing was indicated by rarefaction of sorted-subset datasets, despite the large sequencing depth. Compared with non-shared clonotypes, clonotypes shared by all four sorted-subset donors had higher generation probabilities.

TCR CDR3 regions were amplified from genomic DNA by multiplex PCR using the deep immunoSEQ assay. Extracted genomic DNA from each cell subset was distributed evenly across all wells of several immunoSEQ 96-well plates, and each plate was treated as a replicate. For sorted subsets, each replicate PCR was loaded with 200 to 250 ng genomic DNA, equivalent to about 33,000 T cell genomes. The purified libraries were quantified using a Qubit 3.0 fluorometer, sized with a Bioanalyzer 2100, and then quantified again using the KAPA Library Quantification kit. Every immunoSEQ 96-well plate was sequenced on a dedicated single-read 150-cycle Illumina NextSeq 550 flow cell. In the paper's pipeline: Because the immunoSEQ output included only junctional sequences and no quality scores, the filtering could not be the same as the filtering used for full-length reads. Sequences were annotated with PyIR, a Python wrapper for IgBLAST v1.9, and V/J genes and CDR3 were assigned using IMGT germline references. Any read was removed if the V/J assignment was weak (E-value above 1e-6), the CDR3 was missing, or the read contained stop codons, out-of-frame junctions, or ambiguous translated residues. A V3J clonotype was defined by an identical inferred V gene, J gene, and CDR3 amino acid sequence. Percentage overlap between repertoires was computed as shared unique clonotypes divided by the size of the smaller repertoire. Repertoire richness was assessed with RTK rarefaction, the Chao1 estimator, and Recon v2.1 estimates of unobserved clonotypes. Generation probabilities for all TCRbeta clonotypes obtained by the gDNA method from four donors were computed using OLGA. TCRdb limited this immuneACCESS table to in-frame rearrangements with V and J called. A share of clones is missing; checked studies link under half to unresolved V genes, and the rest is unexplained. The DNA gave D and trimming, while V, J and clone size come from that table. This sample has about 2.4 million clones in its table, and approximately 93% of those were observed once. Jointly, the top ten make up roughly 0.36% of the sample.

Here the chain combines TRBV5-1 and TRBJ2-7; 5 matching bases give a weak D call of TRBD2. The sample comprised naive CD4+ T cells from PBMCs. In light of the paper, this sample's cell subset or site label describes: CD45RA+ positively selected. The TCR was taken from a man younger than 30 in good health. Some clones in this sample may be carry-over from other donors' samples. The CDR3 sequence is CASSLGAGYEQYF. The DNA reads TGCGCCAGCAGCTTGGGGGCGGGCTACGAGCAGTACTTC.